This T cell receptor beta chain was retrieved from a study of pediatric ulcerative colitis. Study overall: Disease was pancolitis in fewer than ten and left-sided in two, histology-confirmed.

Here immunoSEQ multiplex PCR was the method, and the copy in TCRdb shows in-frame clones only, minus some. The data show about 36,000 clones, around three quarters seen once. As regards this clone: Antigen specificity is unknown.

Study-level findings and limits: No controls had the two rectal clonotypes shared by ulcerative colitis patients. Clonal expansions reduced rectal repertoire diversity in acute severe colitis. Repertoires came from total lymphocyte DNA, so rare subsets like regulatory T cells may be missed.

During colonoscopy, one to two rectal pinch biopsies were collected. The sequence was obtained from a boy between 10 and 17 years old with moderate ulcerative colitis. Material for sequencing was gut tissue.

The CDR3 region is CASSYSSGGFELFF. CDR3 coding DNA: TGTGCCAGCAGTTACAGTAGCGGGGGGTTCGAGCTGTTTTTT. This chain uses TRBV6-6 with TRBJ2-2, with 10 nucleotides matching TRBD2. Germline trimming cut 2 bases from V and 11 bases from J; bases unmatched to any gene: 5. CDR3 length: 14 amino acids. Germline V gene data show CDR1 as MNHNY and CDR2 as SVGAGI (reference sequence).